The entry below describes one T cell receptor (beta chain). The data were taken from a study of blood T cell repertoires in COVID-19. The overall study: COVID-19 samples, acute and convalescent, were from the United States, Italy and Spain.

Methods used by the authors: Researchers report that nucleated cell counts were estimated from reference gene primer amplification. Libraries were prepared by immunoSEQ multiplex PCR; TCRdb keeps only in-frame clonotypes and omits some of them. D and trimming come from the DNA, and the V and J calls and clone size come from that table. Of roughly 230,000 clones in the sample, 84% are singletons; the top ten hold under 4.5%. This CDR3 is 15 amino acids long. From germline, CDR1 is SEHNR and CDR2 FQNEAQ (reference sequence). V gave up 3 bases and J gave up 4 bases, with 13 bases separating them. The clonotype comes from a middle-aged man with acute or convalescent COVID-19. The source material was peripheral blood. The chain employs TRBV7-9 and TRBJ1-3, with no clear D. The CDR3 here is CASSLGPTEGNTIYF. For the CDR3, the DNA is TGTGCCAGCAGCTTGGGCCCCACTGAGGGAAACACCATATATTTT. Using reference TRBV7-9 and TRBJ1-3 for the parts outside the CDR3, the full variable domain is DTGVSQNPRHKITKRGQNVTFRCDPISEHNRLYWYRQTLGQGPEFLTYFQNEAQLEKSRLLSDRFSAERPKGSFSTLEIQRTEQGDSAMYLCASSLGPTEGNTIYFGEGSWLTVV.